The following is a TCR beta chain sequence with its context. The antigen it recognizes is unknown. No quality values exist for individual bases; no much larger clone is one base distant. The data derive from a study of radiotherapy plus CTLA-4 blockade in lung cancer (dated 2018 in TCRdb). Context from the whole study: Among enrolled patients, roughly 20% had an objective response and roughly 33% reached disease control. Paper-wide results and their limitations: After treatment with radiotherapy and ipilimumab, TCR clones that originated in tumors expanded in peripheral blood. The strongest predictors of response were reported to be early dynamic shifts in blood T cell clones along with a rise in serum interferon-beta following radiation.

The CDR3 runs 15 residues from the cysteine to the phenylalanine. Left in the record is the CDR3 DNA by itself, 45 bases read in frame from the first base. Clipping removes 7 bases from V and 5 bases from J, with 12 as the unmatched junction base count. The germline V gene sets CDR1 to SGHRS and CDR2 to YFSETQ. In this study, focal radiation therapy paired with CTLA-4 blockade (ipilimumab) was tested in patients who had chemo-refractory metastatic non-small-cell lung cancer. Library preparation was by the immunoSEQ multiplex PCR assay. TCRdb stores this immuneACCESS table with in-frame sequences only. Part of the clones is absent; in the studies checked, under half of the shortfall reflects unresolved V genes, and no reason is known for the rest. Present in this sample are some 71,000 clones, around 77% of which were seen just once. The top ten constitute approximately 16% of the sample.

Sequencing was performed on peripheral blood, taken from a patient treated with radiotherapy plus ipilimumab. This sequence originates from a human donor with non-small cell lung cancer whose response to radiotherapy plus ipilimumab could not be evaluated. Some clones in this sample may be carry-over from other donors' samples. Here the chain combines TRBV5-1 and TRBJ2-4, with TRBD2 matching 7 junction bases. The DNA is as follows: TGCGCCAGCTCTCTGGGGGGGGGTCGAGAAAACATTCAGTACTTC. It specifies CASSLGGGRENIQYF.